The 4 T cell receptor beta chains below come from one sample, sequenced in a study of CD8 T cells in Susac syndrome. The authors reverse transcribed roughly 0.5 to 1 ug RNA with random hexamers. Each CDR3 protein is one row after TCRdb ran MiXCR on the immunoSEQ multiplex PCR reads. The sample lists 110,000 or so distinct CDR3 sequences, 90% to 96% seen once, with more than 0.08% in the top ten. Sequencing was carried out using CD4+ T cells from PBMCs. These receptors all stem from a human donor in good health.

CDR3 sequence: CASRSQGGADTQYF. CDR3 DNA sequence: TGTGCCAGCAGATCACAGGGGGGAGCAGATACGCAGTATTTT. The gene calls are TRBV7-3 and TRBJ2-3; 8 bases are shared with TRBD1. There are 14 residues in the CDR3. V lost 6 bases to trimming and J lost 4 bases; unmatched junction nucleotides: 6. The V gene's germline CDR1 is SGHTA and CDR2 FQGTGA. The variable domain in full, with the rest retrieved from reference TRBV7-3 and TRBJ2-3, is GAGVSQTPSNKVTEKGKYVELRCDPISGHTALYWYRQSLGQGPEFLIYFQGTGAADDSGLPNDRFFAVRPEGSVSTLKIQRTERGDSAVYLCASRSQGGADTQYFGPGTRLTVL.

The chain links TRBV29-1 to TRBJ2-3, with 11 nucleotides matching TRBD2. V was pared by 4 bases and J by 6 bases, with 6 bases of the junction left unmatched. The germline gives CDR1 SQVTM, CDR2 ANQGSEA. The CDR3 extends over 14 amino acids. The CDR3 here is CSVGSGGAADTQYF. In nucleotides, the CDR3 is TGCAGCGTTGGTAGCGGGGGGGCCGCGGATACGCAGTATTTT.

The V and J genes are TRBV5-8 and TRBJ2-3, with D unresolved. Germline V gives CDR1 SGHTS, CDR2 YDEGEE. Trimming removed 4 bases from V and 6 bases from J, with 15 bases in between. The CDR3 runs 14 residues. In nucleotides, the CDR3 is TGTGCCAGCAGCAAGTTGTTCGGGTCGGATACGCAGTATTTT. Translation gives CASSKLFGSDTQYF. The whole variable domain, filled in from reference TRBV5-8 and TRBJ2-3, reads EAGVTQSPTHLIKTRGQQATLRCSPISGHTSVYWYQQALGLGLQFLLWYDEGEERNRGNFPPRFSGRQFPNYSSELNVNALELEDSALYLCASSKLFGSDTQYFGPGTRLTVL.

J is TRBJ2-5 and V is TRBV5-6, with D perhaps TRBD2 (7 bases). Germline-derived CDR1 and CDR2 are SGHDT and YYEEEE. This CDR3 has 15 residues. The V end was cut by 1 base, the J end by 5 bases, with 15 bases between. The CDR3 DNA sequence: TGTGCCAGCAGCTTGCGGGGGGCGCGCGGCGAGACCCAGTACTTC. Protein: CASSLRGARGETQYF.